These 30 T cell receptor beta chains were sequenced from one sample in a study of brain metastases from non-small cell lung cancer. TCRdb keeps only in-frame clones here, not all; method: immunoSEQ multiplex PCR. The top ten hold 8.5% to 10% of the sample, which has about 770 clones, 85% to 90% seen once. Material for sequencing was primary lung tumor tissue. These receptors originate from a donor aged 40 or older with non-small cell lung cancer.

This clone was counted a single time. The chain joins TRBV2 to TRBJ2-7; TRBD1 aligns across 7 bases. CDR3 length: 15 amino acids. V lost 1 base and J lost 1; bases outside the gene matches: 4. Germline assignment: CDR1 SNHLY and CDR2 FYNNEI. CDR3 loop: CASSEGRTGSYEQYF. In nucleotides, the CDR3 is TGTGCCAGCAGTGAAGGCAGGACAGGTTCCTACGAGCAGTACTTC.

The V call is TRBV30, the J call TRBJ2-2, with D perhaps matching TRBD1 (5 bases). The CDR3 contains 12 residues. CDR1 and CDR2 (germline): GTSNPN, SVGIG (reference sequence). Trimming cost V 2 bases and J 6 bases, with 7 bases left between them. The CDR3 region has the DNA TGTGCCTGGAGTAGGGGCTCCGGGGAGCTGTTTTTT. This codes for CAWSRGSGELFF.

This clone was observed a few times. The V and J genes are TRBV19 and TRBJ2-1; no firm D call. This CDR3 has 12 amino acids. CDR1 LNHDA and CDR2 SQIVND come from the germline V gene (reference sequence). V was clipped by 7 bases and J by 4 bases, with 8 bases between them. CDR3 bases: TGTGCCAGTATGCAGCATTACAATGAGCAGTTCTTC. Translation gives CASMQHYNEQFF.

The V and J genes are TRBV19 and TRBJ1-1; D is unclear. Trimming cost V 6 bases and J 5 bases, with 10 bases left between them. The CDR3 is made up of 12 amino acids. CDR1 is LNHDA and CDR2 is SQIVND in the germline V gene (reference sequence). CDR3 DNA sequence: TGTGCCAGTAGGGCCTCGGAGACTGAAGCTTTCTTT. Encoded protein: CASRASETEAFF. Variable domain in full (rest from reference TRBV19 and TRBJ1-1): DGGITQSPKYLFRKEGQNVTLSCEQNLNHDAMYWYRQDPGQGLRLIYYSQIVNDFQKGDIAEGYSVSREKKESFPLTVTSAQKNPTAFYLCASRASETEAFFGQGTRLTVV.

The rearrangement joins TRBV21-1 to TRBJ1-3; the tabulated D call, TRBD1, remains unverified against the DNA. TRBV21-1 is flagged as a pseudogene. The CDR3 runs 20 residues. DNA for the CDR3: TGTGCCAGCAGCAAAGCGCGATTGGGACAGGGGCAATTCTCTGGAAACACCATATATTTT. It specifies CASSKARLGQGQFSGNTIYF.

The chain has TRBV5-1 and TRBJ2-5; 8 positions agree with TRBD2. This CDR3 is built from 14 residues. Trimming removed 5 bases from V and 4 bases from J; junction bases left unmatched: 7. The V gene's germline CDR1 is SGHRS and CDR2 YFSETQ. The CDR3: CASRGRLASETQYF. CDR3 bases: TGCGCCAGCAGGGGGCGACTAGCGTCAGAGACCCAGTACTTC. The variable domain in full, with the rest retrieved from reference TRBV5-1 and TRBJ2-5, is KAGVTQTPRYLIKTRGQQVTLSCSPISGHRSVSWYQQTPGQGLQFLFEYFSETQRNKGNFPGRFSGRQFSNSRSEMNVSTLELGDSALYLCASRGRLASETQYFGPGTRLLVL.

The chain has TRBV12-3 or TRBV12-4 and TRBJ2-3; no clear D gene. V dropped 2 bases and J dropped 6 bases, with 6 bases sitting between them. CDR3 length: 12 residues. The CDR3 protein is CASSLLRDTQYF. CDR3 DNA sequence: TGTGCCAGCAGTTTACTCCGGGATACGCAGTATTTT.

J is TRBJ2-2 and V is TRBV5-1; no definite D call. V was trimmed by 0 bases and J by 0 bases, leaving 6 bases between them. The germline gives CDR1 SGHRS, CDR2 YFSETQ. The CDR3 totals 15 residues. The CDR3 region has the DNA TGCGCCAGCAGCTTGGGATCAACGAACACCGGGGAGCTGTTTTTT. Translated: CASSLGSTNTGELFF.

This clone has a single count. This chain connects TRBV19 to TRBJ1-5; no clear D gene. From germline, CDR1 is LNHDA and CDR2 SQIVND (reference sequence). V lost 3 bases to trimming and J lost 6 bases, with 9 bases between them. The CDR3 spans 13 residues. CDR3 residues: CASSMEGIQPQHF. DNA for the CDR3: TGTGCCAGTAGTATGGAGGGAATTCAGCCCCAGCATTTT.

Comments on this clone: Possible read error: a much larger clone is one base away. The rearrangement links TRBV12-3 or TRBV12-4 to TRBJ2-2; perhaps TRBD2 as D (5 bases). CDR3 length equals 12 residues. The CDR3 loop reads CASSFGLGKLFF. The CDR3 DNA reads as TGTGCCAGCAGTTTTGGTCTCGGGAAGCTGTTTTTT.

The chain carries TRBV27 and TRBJ2-3, with 7 bases identical to TRBD1. The CDR3 is 13 amino acids. In germline, CDR1 is MNHEY, CDR2 SMNVEV (reference sequence). Trimming removed 6 bases from V and 7 bases from J; junction bases left unmatched: 7. The CDR3 sequence: CASREGGKNTQYF. As DNA, the CDR3 is TGTGCCAGCAGAGAAGGGGGCAAGAATACGCAGTATTTT.

V and J are TRBV28 and TRBJ2-4, with a weak D call TRBD2 (5 bases). Trimming pared 2 bases from V and 12 bases from J, leaving 14 bases between. CDR1 and CDR2 from the germline V gene are MDHEN and SYDVKM. The CDR3 extends over 13 amino acids. The CDR3 nucleotides are TGTGCCAGCAGTTTAAGAGCGACTAAAAATCAGTACTTC. Translating it yields CASSLRATKNQYF.

As regards this clone: A much bigger clone sits one base away, suggesting this may be a read error. The rearrangement joins TRBV12-3 or TRBV12-4 to TRBJ2-3; D unresolved. The CDR3 sequence is 12 residues long. Here the CDR3 reads CANSLTTDTQYF. CDR3 DNA: TGTGCCAACAGTTTGACCACAGATACGCAGTATTTT.

This chain links TRBV7-3 with TRBJ2-3; 11 bases line up with TRBD2. The CDR3 contains 17 residues. Germline lookup yields CDR1 SGHTA and CDR2 FQGTGA. Trimming removed 4 bases from V and 2 bases from J; junction bases left unmatched: 8. DNA of the CDR3: TGTGCCAGCAGCTCCCAACTAGCGGGAGACATCACAGATACGCAGTATTTT. Protein product: CASSSQLAGDITDTQYF.

The chain has TRBV7-3 and TRBJ2-2; 7 nucleotides line up with TRBD1. CDR3 size: 13 residues. The junction had 2 bases not matched to a gene; V was cut back by 5 bases and J by 5 bases. Germline V gene lookup returns CDR1 SGHTA and CDR2 FQGTGA. The CDR3 region is CASSRQGTGELFF. Written as DNA, the CDR3 is TGTGCCAGCAGCCGACAGGGAACCGGGGAGCTGTTTTTT. Filled out from reference TRBV7-3 and TRBJ2-2, the complete variable domain reads GAGVSQTPSNKVTEKGKYVELRCDPISGHTALYWYRQSLGQGPEFLIYFQGTGAADDSGLPNDRFFAVRPEGSVSTLKIQRTERGDSAVYLCASSRQGTGELFFGEGSRLTVL.

The gene calls are TRBV18 and TRBJ1-1; the D gene is possibly TRBD1 (5 bases). Between the trimmed V and J ends, which lost 3 bases and 0 bases, there was a span of 11 bases. Germline V gene lookup returns CDR1 KGHSH and CDR2 LQKENI. The CDR3 sequence is 15 residues long. The DNA for the CDR3 is TGTGCCAGCTCACCGGACAATCCCGTGAACACTGAAGCTTTCTTT. Translating gives CASSPDNPVNTEAFF.

This clone was seen a single time. Germline is not matched at one junction end, which may reflect a read error. V usage is TRBV2 and J usage is TRBJ2-7; D remains ambiguous. CDR1 is SNHLY, CDR2 FYNNEI, per germline. This CDR3 region has 12 residues. The CDR3 region is CTSNAETYEQYF. For the CDR3, the DNA is TGTACCAGCAACGCGGAAACCTACGAGCAGTACTTC.

Notes on this clone: An end of the junction does not agree with germline; a read error may underlie this. This chain uses TRBV7-9 with TRBJ2-7, with D maybe TRBD2 (5 bases). The CDR3 totals 13 residues. Germline values: CDR1 SEHNR, CDR2 FQNEAQ (reference sequence). In DNA form, the CDR3 reads TGTGCCAGCAGCCCCAGCCTAGCCTACGAACAGTACTTC. Amino acids: CASSPSLAYEQYF.

The rearrangement uses TRBV18 and TRBJ1-2; 8 nucleotides line up with TRBD1. The CDR3 consists of 16 residues. The junction had 14 bases not matched to a gene; V was cut back by 3 bases and J by 8 bases. Germline V gives CDR1 KGHSH, CDR2 LQKENI. The chain's CDR3 is CASSPGQGRGSGGYTF. CDR3 coding DNA: TGTGCCAGCTCACCCGGACAGGGAAGGGGTTCTGGCGGCTACACCTTC.

The V gene is TRBV30, the J gene TRBJ2-5, with D possibly TRBD2 on 5 matching bases. CDR1 and CDR2 (germline): GTSNPN, SVGIG (reference sequence). The CDR3 runs to 14 residues. V lost 5 bases and J 0 bases, leaving 13 bases between the germline ends. The CDR3 nucleotides read TGTGCCTGGGGCCGAGGGTCGGACCAAGAGACCCAGTACTTC. Its protein product is CAWGRGSDQETQYF.

The chain couples TRBV7-9 to TRBJ2-3, with 7 bases lining up with TRBD2. Germline V gives CDR1 SEHNR, CDR2 FQNEAQ (reference sequence). This CDR3 contains 15 residues. After removal of 5 bases from V and 0 bases from J, the junction contained 5 bases not matched to a gene. Written as DNA, the CDR3 is TGTGCCAGCAGCAATCCTAGCGGCAGCACAGATACGCAGTATTTT. It encodes CASSNPSGSTDTQYF. The full variable domain, completed using reference TRBV7-9 and TRBJ2-3, is DTGVSQNPRHKITKRGQNVTFRCDPISEHNRLYWYRQTLGQGPEFLTYFQNEAQLEKSRLLSDRFSAERPKGSFSTLEIQRTEQGDSAMYLCASSNPSGSTDTQYFGPGTRLTVL.

The rearrangement joins TRBV5-4 to TRBJ2-7; 8 bases align to TRBD1. CDR3 size: 16 residues. Germline CDR1 reads SGHNT; CDR2 reads YYREEE (reference sequence). The V and J ends lost 0 bases and 2 bases, in that order; junction bases with no gene match: 7. The DNA for the CDR3 is TGTGCCAGCAGCTTGGATCTGGGACAGGCCCCCTACGAGCAGTACTTC. This codes for CASSLDLGQAPYEQYF. The variable domain in full, with the rest retrieved from reference TRBV5-4 and TRBJ2-7, is ETGVTQSPTHLIKTRGQQVTLRCSSQSGHNTVSWYQQALGQGPQFIFQYYREEENGRGNFPPRFSGLQFPNYSSELNVNALELDDSALYLCASSLDLGQAPYEQYFGPGTRLTVT.

Only one count was recorded for this clone. V usage is TRBV6-6 and J usage is TRBJ2-1; 7 nucleotides match TRBD2. This CDR3 comprises 15 residues. V lost 4 bases, J lost 6 bases, and 9 bases stayed unmatched. Per germline, CDR1 MNHNY and CDR2 SVGAGI (reference sequence). In DNA, the CDR3 is TGTGCCAGCAGTTCGTTTGGCGGGAGCTCCAATGAGCAGTTCTTC. Its protein is CASSSFGGSSNEQFF.

This rearrangement joins TRBV5-4 to TRBJ2-5; D gene uncertain. The CDR3 has 13 residues. Between the trimmed V and J ends, which lost 0 bases and 3 bases, there was a span of 6 bases. Germline V gene sequence: CDR1 SGHNT, CDR2 YYREEE (reference sequence). CDR3 DNA sequence: TGTGCCAGCAGCTTGGATGGTGAAGAGACCCAGTACTTC. This sequence encodes CASSLDGEETQYF.

V usage is TRBV14 and J usage is TRBJ2-6, with unresolved D. Germline CDR1 is SGHDN and CDR2 is FVKESK. This CDR3 has 17 residues. V lost 1 base, J lost 0 bases, and 10 bases lay in between. The CDR3, as DNA: TGTGCCAGCAGCCAAGTGGCCCTATTCTCTGGGGCCAACGTCCTGACTTTC. Protein product: CASSQVALFSGANVLTF.

The chain is built from TRBV18 and TRBJ2-7, with D unresolved. The CDR3 contains 12 residues. Trimming removed 2 bases at V and 3 bases at J, with 5 bases between. Germline CDR1 KGHSH, CDR2 LQKENI. The CDR3 coding sequence is TGTGCCAGCTCACCAGGAAACTACGAGCAGTACTTC. Translation: CASSPGNYEQYF.

This clone was found a few times. The chain combines TRBV7-9 with TRBJ2-3, with D perhaps TRBD1 or TRBD2 (6 bases each). From germline, CDR1 is SEHNR and CDR2 FQNEAQ (reference sequence). The V and J ends lost 5 bases and 0 bases respectively, with 12 bases between them. The CDR3 totals 15 residues. In DNA, the CDR3 is TGTGCCAGCAGCAACAGGGACTCTAGCACAGATACGCAGTATTTT. It codes for CASSNRDSSTDTQYF.

The J gene is TRBJ2-3, the V gene TRBV25-1, with TRBD2 matching over 11 bases. This CDR3 region has 16 residues. Germline CDR1 and CDR2: MGHDK and SYGVNS. With 4 bases clipped from V and 0 bases from J, the junction kept 3 bases outside the gene matches. CDR3 nucleotides: TGTGCCAGCAGTGCCGGGACTAGCGGTAGCACAGATACGCAGTATTTT. Protein sequence: CASSAGTSGSTDTQYF.

V is TRBV18 and J is TRBJ1-5, with D possibly matching TRBD1 (5 bases). Between the trimmed V and J ends, which lost 7 bases and 7 bases, there was a span of 14 bases. The germline V gene has CDR1 KGHSH and CDR2 LQKENI. CDR3 length: 13 residues. The CDR3 DNA sequence: TGTGCCAGCTTACCGTCGGGGGAACAGCCCCAGCATTTT. Translation gives CASLPSGEQPQHF.

This clone appeared a single time. The chain links TRBV6-1 to TRBJ1-2, with a tentative D call TRBD1 (5 bases). From germline, CDR1 is MNHNS and CDR2 SASEGT. The CDR3 spans 14 residues. The V end lost 1 base, the J end lost 4 bases, and 10 bases lay between the germline ends. In DNA form, the CDR3 reads TGTGCCAGCAGTGAAGGGAATGGGGGCTATGGCTACACCTTC. Translating gives CASSEGNGGYGYTF.